This TCR beta chain was documented in a study of T cells after yellow fever vaccination. Study results and limitations: A weaker secondary response peaked on day 5, the primary on day 15.

TCRdb recomputed calls from the 5' RACE reads with MiXCR, one row per CDR3 protein. This sample has 450,000 to 550,000 distinct CDR3 sequences, with just over 20% found just once. Comment on this clonotype: Its antigen is unknown.

This specimen consisted of PBMCs, obtained less than 25 days after the first yellow fever vaccination. The receptor was isolated from a man aged 18 to 30 who received the YFV17D yellow fever vaccine.

The CDR3 coding sequence is TGTGCCAGCAGTTTCCGACAGGGAGTCAATTCACCCCTCCACTTT. The encoded protein is CASSFRQGVNSPLHF. The chain carries TRBV25-1 and TRBJ1-6; 7 bases are shared with TRBD1. The CDR3 contains 15 residues. Germline CDR1 is MGHDK and CDR2 is SYGVNS. Trimming cost V 5 bases and J 7 bases; bases outside gene matches: 8.